Presented here are 29 T cell receptor beta chains from one specimen sequenced in a study of control samples from healthy donors and cancer patients (dated by TCRdb to 2018 to 2021). The library was prepared using the immunoSEQ multiplex PCR assay. TCRdb limited this immuneACCESS table to in-frame rearrangements with V and J called. A share of clones is missing; checked studies link under half to unresolved V genes, and the rest is unexplained. For this sample the table gives approximately 70,000 clones, of which about 90% were detected only once. The ten largest clones capture 2% to 2.5% of the sample. Sequenced input: PBMCs. These receptors were collected from a woman between 50 and 59 years old with head and neck cancer.

The chain couples TRBV19 to TRBJ2-1; 7 nucleotides match TRBD1. Per germline, CDR1 LNHDA and CDR2 SQIVND (reference sequence). The V gene end was trimmed by 7 bases and the J gene end by 0 bases; junction bases not matched to a gene: 6. CDR3 length: 15 amino acids. The CDR3 sequence is CASINRGSSYNEQFF. CDR3 nucleotide sequence: TGTGCCAGTATAAACAGGGGAAGCTCCTACAATGAGCAGTTCTTC.

The chain has TRBV5-5 and TRBJ1-4; TRBD1 might be the D (5 bases). Germline assignment: CDR1 SGHKS and CDR2 YYEKEE (reference sequence). Deletions cut 4 bases from V and 0 bases from J, with 13 bases between. The CDR3 runs 16 residues. This chain's CDR3 is CASSGGSLATNEKLFF. CDR3 DNA: TGTGCCAGCAGCGGGGGGAGCCTTGCAACTAATGAAAAACTGTTTTTT.

The chain uses TRBV6-4 and TRBJ2-2; D remains ambiguous. Trimming took 6 bases from V and 3 from J, leaving 11 bases between them. Germline CDR1 reads MRHNA; CDR2 reads SNTAGT. This CDR3 spans 14 amino acids. The CDR3 bases are TGTGCCAGCAGAAGAGAGACCGACACCGGGGAGCTGTTTTTT. Translated: CASRRETDTGELFF.

J is TRBJ1-6 and V is TRBV9, with D perhaps TRBD1 (6 bases). CDR3 length: 13 amino acids. The germline V gene has CDR1 SGDLS and CDR2 YYNGEE. Trimming shortened V by 3 bases and J by 9 bases, and 10 bases separated the two germline ends. This chain's CDR3 is CASSAGTPSPLHF. CDR3 nucleotides: TGTGCCAGCAGCGCAGGGACACCTTCACCCCTCCACTTT.

The chain combines TRBV4-2 with TRBJ2-1, with D possibly matching TRBD2 (7 bases). The V gene's germline CDR1 is LGHNA and CDR2 YNFKEQ. V was shortened by 4 bases and J by 0 bases, with 19 bases between the two germline ends. The CDR3 spans 18 residues. CDR3 nucleotide sequence: TGTGCCAGCAGCCCCTCGCCGGGGGGCGGGAGCTCCTACAATGAGCAGTTCTTC. Its translation is CASSPSPGGGSSYNEQFF.

The chain employs TRBV5-5 and TRBJ1-2; 10 bases are a match to TRBD1. Germline assignment: CDR1 SGHKS and CDR2 YYEKEE (reference sequence). The CDR3 totals 15 residues. V shed 5 bases, J shed 3 bases, and the junction held 7 bases outside the gene matches. The CDR3 sequence: CASRPDRGQYYGYTF. The CDR3 DNA sequence: TGTGCCAGCAGACCAGACAGGGGGCAGTACTATGGCTACACCTTC.

This clone was detected only once. The genes are TRBV21-1 and TRBJ2-5; TRBD2 is taken as the D call from the table, unchecked against the DNA. TRBV21-1 is designated a pseudogene. There are 15 residues in the CDR3. The CDR3 spells CASSKTSGGQETQYF. CDR3 DNA sequence: TGTGCCAGCAGCAAGACTAGCGGGGGGCAAGAGACCCAGTACTTC.

J is TRBJ1-1 and V is TRBV19; tentative D call: TRBD1 (5 bases). V gave up 5 bases and J gave up 4 bases, with 14 bases separating them. Per germline, CDR1 LNHDA and CDR2 SQIVND (reference sequence). This CDR3 contains 14 residues. CDR3 sequence: CASSSRGVGTEAFF. The CDR3 coding sequence is TGTGCCAGTAGTTCCCGGGGGGTTGGCACTGAAGCTTTCTTT.

The rearrangement links TRBV2 to TRBJ1-6; D uncertain. Germline CDR1 reads SNHLY; CDR2 reads FYNNEI. CDR3 length: 14 amino acids. Trimming took off 7 bases at V and 8 bases at J, with 15 bases between the two ends. The CDR3 DNA reads TGTGCCAGCACCGAACCCGGACGGGATTCACCCCTCCACTTT. Translated: CASTEPGRDSPLHF.

This chain uses TRBV6-2 or TRBV6-3 with TRBJ2-7; 7 bases line up with TRBD2. Unmatched junction bases numbered 8, after V lost 0 bases and J lost 0 bases. The CDR3 length is 17 residues. Germline V gives CDR1 MNHEY, CDR2 SVGEGT. Written as DNA, the CDR3 is TGTGCCAGCAGTTACTCGGTTTTGGGCGGGAGCTCCTACGAGCAGTACTTC. Its protein is CASSYSVLGGSSYEQYF.

The count of this clone is one. The chain joins TRBV19 to TRBJ1-1; D remains unclear. V dropped 5 bases and J dropped 4 bases, with 17 bases sitting between them. Looked up from germline, CDR1 is LNHDA and CDR2 is SQIVND (reference sequence). The CDR3 consists of 15 residues. The CDR3 region is CASSVNQAGSTEAFF. The DNA of the CDR3 is TGTGCCAGTAGTGTTAACCAGGCGGGGTCCACTGAAGCTTTCTTT.

The rearrangement uses TRBV6-5 and TRBJ1-1; 7 nucleotides line up with TRBD1. CDR1 is MNHEY, CDR2 SVGAGI, per germline. The CDR3 is 15 residues long. V was pared by 4 bases and J by 6 bases, with 11 bases of the junction left unmatched. CDR3 loop: CASSSVRRGQPEAFF. In DNA, the CDR3 is TGTGCCAGCAGTTCCGTCCGGAGGGGACAGCCTGAAGCTTTCTTT.

About this clone: Other DNA variants within this sample encode the same CDR3. This chain joins TRBV5-1 and TRBJ2-2; a possible D gene is TRBD2 (6 bases). The V end was cut by 0 bases, the J end by 2 bases, with 8 bases between. The length of the CDR3 is 15 residues. Germline V lookup: CDR1 SGHRS, CDR2 YFSETQ. As DNA, the CDR3 is TGCGCCAGCAGCTTGGTCGGGGGTAACACCGGGGAGCTGTTTTTT. Encoded protein: CASSLVGGNTGELFF. The full variable domain, its missing parts supplied by reference TRBV5-1 and TRBJ2-2, is KAGVTQTPRYLIKTRGQQVTLSCSPISGHRSVSWYQQTPGQGLQFLFEYFSETQRNKGNFPGRFSGRQFSNSRSEMNVSTLELGDSALYLCASSLVGGNTGELFFGEGSRLTVL.

The genes are TRBV5-5 and TRBJ2-1; D unclear. V lost 5 bases and J 2 bases, leaving 14 bases between the germline ends. Germline CDR1 SGHKS, CDR2 YYEKEE (reference sequence). The CDR3 runs 15 residues. For the CDR3, the DNA is TGTGCCAGCAGGTTATTAGGGCTAACCTACAATGAGCAGTTCTTC. Protein: CASRLLGLTYNEQFF.

The chain joins TRBV5-1 to TRBJ1-2; tentative D call: TRBD1 (5 bases). V dropped 4 bases and J dropped 7 bases, with 11 bases sitting between them. The germline V gene has CDR1 SGHRS and CDR2 YFSETQ. CDR3 size: 12 residues. CDR3 residues: CASSPDTRGYTF. Here the CDR3 DNA reads TGCGCCAGCAGCCCGGACACTCGTGGCTACACCTTC.

This clone has only a few counts. This chain uses TRBV27 with TRBJ1-2, with TRBD1 matching 8 bases. The CDR3 length is 12 residues. The germline gives CDR1 MNHEY, CDR2 SMNVEV (reference sequence). The ends lost 6 bases at V and 9 bases at J; junction bases unmatched: 6. CDR3 nucleotide sequence: TGTGCCAGCAGCTCTCGACAGGGGAGCTACACCTTC. This translates into CASSSRQGSYTF.

In its sample, this clone was seen once. This chain links TRBV5-4 with TRBJ2-2; 8 bases agree with TRBD1. Per the germline V gene, CDR1 is SGHNT and CDR2 is YYREEE (reference sequence). This CDR3 is built from 16 residues. The trim removed 4 bases at V and 0 bases at J, leaving 5 bases unmatched. This CDR3 is CASSHSGGANTGELFF. CDR3 in DNA: TGTGCCAGCAGCCATTCAGGGGGCGCGAACACCGGGGAGCTGTTTTTT.

This rearrangement joins TRBV11-2 to TRBJ2-5; D is ambiguous. The CDR3 is made up of 14 amino acids. The germline gives CDR1 SGHAT, CDR2 FQNNGV. Deletions cut 5 bases from V and 5 bases from J, with 15 bases between. The CDR3: CASSLSPGWETQYF. CDR3 in DNA: TGTGCCAGCAGCCTCAGTCCGGGCTGGGAGACCCAGTACTTC.

The genes are TRBV27 and TRBJ2-7; 7 nucleotides match TRBD2. The CDR3 has 15 amino acids. V dropped 2 bases and J dropped 0; count of bases not matched to a gene: 4. Germline V CDR1 and CDR2: MNHEY, SMNVEV (reference sequence). The CDR3 coding sequence is TGTGCCAGCAGTTTAGGGAGCGGGGTCTCCTACGAGCAGTACTTC. Translation gives CASSLGSGVSYEQYF.

This sequence joins TRBV14 and TRBJ2-5, with 11 bases that match TRBD1. The CDR3 extends over 15 amino acids. Per the germline V gene, CDR1 is SGHDN and CDR2 is FVKESK. The J segment lost 6 bases and the V segment lost 4 bases, leaving 7 bases of the junction unmatched. The CDR3 reads CASSLPGTGGQTQYF. Written as DNA, the CDR3 is TGTGCCAGCAGCCTCCCCGGGACAGGGGGGCAGACCCAGTACTTC.

The chain uses TRBV2 and TRBJ2-5; D is perhaps TRBD2 (5 bases). Germline V lookup: CDR1 SNHLY, CDR2 FYNNEI. V was shortened by 6 bases and J by 2 bases, with 7 bases between the two germline ends. The CDR3 totals 12 residues. The CDR3 region is CASRRVQETQYF. As DNA, the CDR3 is TGTGCCAGCAGGAGGGTTCAAGAGACCCAGTACTTC.

V gene TRBV28 combines with J gene TRBJ2-5; D possibly matches TRBD1 or TRBD2 (5 bases each). The CDR3 is 16 residues long. Trimming took off 5 bases at V and 6 bases at J, with 22 bases between the two ends. Germline values: CDR1 MDHEN, CDR2 SYDVKM. CDR3 sequence reads: CASSQSAAGARKTQYF. CDR3 DNA sequence: TGTGCCAGCAGTCAATCTGCTGCCGGGGCGAGGAAGACCCAGTACTTC.

The chain carries TRBV12-3 or TRBV12-4 and TRBJ1-2; no definite D call. There are 12 residues in the CDR3. Trimming took 7 bases from V and 4 from J, leaving 10 bases between them. The CDR3 here is CASTGSGYGYTF. The DNA for the CDR3 is TGTGCCAGCACCGGGAGCGGCTATGGCTACACCTTC.

CDR3 sequence: CASSQEVYSLTDTQYF. The CDR3 nucleotides are TGTGCCAGCAGCCAAGAAGTCTACTCGCTCACAGATACGCAGTATTTT. This chain connects TRBV3-1 (or the pseudogene TRBV3-2) to TRBJ2-3; D is unclear. CDR3 size: 16 residues. Germline V gene lookup returns CDR1 LGHDT and CDR2 YNNKEL (reference sequence). V was trimmed by 0 bases and J by 2 bases, leaving 12 bases between them.

V gene TRBV11-1 combines with J gene TRBJ2-7; D might be TRBD1 or TRBD2, each matching 5 bases. Trimming took 5 bases from V and 1 from J, leaving 15 bases between them. Germline lookup yields CDR1 SGHAT and CDR2 FQDESV (reference sequence). This CDR3 is 15 amino acids long. This chain's CDR3 is CASSPGQWGSYEQYF. CDR3 sequence (DNA): TGTGCCAGCAGCCCTGGCCAGTGGGGGTCCTACGAGCAGTACTTC.

The chain employs TRBV15 and TRBJ1-4; TRBD1 is a possible D gene (6 bases). Germline assignment: CDR1 LNHNV and CDR2 YYDKDF (reference sequence). The CDR3 has 16 residues. Trimming cost V 3 bases and J 0 bases, with 11 bases left between them. Here the CDR3 reads CATSREGTSTNEKLFF. DNA for the CDR3: TGTGCCACCAGCAGGGAAGGGACATCAACTAATGAAAAACTGTTTTTT.

The CDR3 DNA reads TGTGCCAGCAGCTTTGACGGGACTACCTACAATGAGCAGTTCTTC. Protein: CASSFDGTTYNEQFF. The V and J genes are TRBV5-4 and TRBJ2-1, with 7 positions matching TRBD2. The junction had 4 bases not matched to a gene; V was cut back by 2 bases and J by 2 bases. The germline gives CDR1 SGHNT, CDR2 YYREEE (reference sequence). The CDR3 covers 15 residues.

V and J are TRBV30 and TRBJ2-2, with D perhaps TRBD1 or TRBD2 (6 bases each). From germline, CDR1 is GTSNPN and CDR2 SVGIG (reference sequence). This CDR3 is built from 16 residues. Trimming took 4 bases from V and 6 from J, leaving 21 bases between them. The CDR3 region has the DNA TGTGCCTGGACTTTCCTCCGGGGGCGAGGGGCCGGGGAGCTGTTTTTT. It is translated as CAWTFLRGRGAGELFF. The variable domain in full, with the rest retrieved from reference TRBV30 and TRBJ2-2, is SQTIHQWPATLVQPVGSPLSLECTVEGTSNPNLYWYRQAAGRGLQLLFYSVGIGQISSEVPQNLSASRPQDRQFILSSKKLLLSDSGFYLCAWTFLRGRGAGELFFGEGSRLTVL.

This chain links TRBV6-5 with TRBJ2-7; D possibly corresponds to TRBD1 (5 bases). Germline CDR1 and CDR2: MNHEY and SVGAGI. The CDR3 runs 13 residues. Trimming removed 7 bases at V and 2 bases at J, with 12 bases between. The DNA for the CDR3 is TGTGCCAGCAACACAGGTTCTACCTACGAGCAGTACTTC. Its translation is CASNTGSTYEQYF.